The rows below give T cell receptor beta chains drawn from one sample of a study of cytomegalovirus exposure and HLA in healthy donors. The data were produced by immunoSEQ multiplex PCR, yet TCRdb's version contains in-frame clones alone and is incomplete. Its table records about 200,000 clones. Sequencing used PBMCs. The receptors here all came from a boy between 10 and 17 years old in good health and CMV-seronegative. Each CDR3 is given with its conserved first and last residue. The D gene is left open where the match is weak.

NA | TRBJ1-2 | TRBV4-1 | TGCGCCAGCAGCCAAGTGACAGGTTCTAACTATGGCTACACCTTC | CASSQVTGSNYGYTF
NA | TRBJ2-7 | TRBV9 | TGTGCCAGCAGCGTCAGCGGTTTGAGCTCCTACGAGCAGTACTTC | CASSVSGLSSYEQYF
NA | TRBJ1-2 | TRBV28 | TGTGCCAGCAGGAACCGGGGGGCAAGAGGCTACACCTTC | CASRNRGARGYTF
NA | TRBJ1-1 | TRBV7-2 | TGTGCCAGCAGCCCGGGGGTCACAGCGAACACTGAAGCTTTCTTT | CASSPGVTANTEAFF
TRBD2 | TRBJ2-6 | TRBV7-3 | TGTGCCAGCAGCGCATCGTGGGCACGAGCGGGGGGGCCCTCTGGGGCCAACGTCCTGACTTTC | CASSASWARAGGPSGANVLTF
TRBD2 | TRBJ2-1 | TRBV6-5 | TGTGCCAGCAGGATTAGCGGGAGCCACAATGAGCAGTTCTTC | CASRISGSHNEQFF
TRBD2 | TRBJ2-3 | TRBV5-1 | TGCGCCAGCAGACAAGCGGGGGGGCCTACAGATACGCAGTATTTT | CASRQAGGPTDTQYF
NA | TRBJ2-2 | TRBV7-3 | TGTGCCAGCAGCTTAAAGCGGAACACCGGGGAGCTGTTTTTT | CASSLKRNTGELFF
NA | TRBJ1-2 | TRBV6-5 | TGTGCCAGCCGGACGGGGGGGCCCTCGCGCTATGGCTACACCTTC | CASRTGGPSRYGYTF
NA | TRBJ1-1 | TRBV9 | TGTGCCAGCAGCGCGTCGAGACAGGTGGACTGGTCTGAAGCTTTCTTT | CASSASRQVDWSEAFF
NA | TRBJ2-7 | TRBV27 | TGTGCCAGCAGTTCGAGACAAGGTCAGGGTTACGAGCAGTACTTC | CASSSRQGQGYEQYF
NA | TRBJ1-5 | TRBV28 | TGTGCCAGCAGTTTTCAGACACTCAATCAGCCCCAGCATTTT | CASSFQTLNQPQHF
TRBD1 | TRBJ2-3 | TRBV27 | TGTGCCAGCAGAACCTGGACAGGGGGCACAGATACGCAGTATTTT | CASRTWTGGTDTQYF